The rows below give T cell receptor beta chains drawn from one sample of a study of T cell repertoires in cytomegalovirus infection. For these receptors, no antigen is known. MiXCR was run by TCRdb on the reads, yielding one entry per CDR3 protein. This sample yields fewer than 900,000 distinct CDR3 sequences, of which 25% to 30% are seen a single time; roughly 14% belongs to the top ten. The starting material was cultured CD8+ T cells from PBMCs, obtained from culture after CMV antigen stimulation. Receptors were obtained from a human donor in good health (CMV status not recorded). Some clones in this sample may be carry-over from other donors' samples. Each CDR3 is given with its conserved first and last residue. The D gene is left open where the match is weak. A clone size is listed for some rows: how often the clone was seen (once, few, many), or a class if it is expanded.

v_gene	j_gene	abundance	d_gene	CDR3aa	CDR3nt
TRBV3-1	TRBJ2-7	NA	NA	CASSPRAGSSLDYEQYF	TGTGCCAGCAGCCCCCGGGCAGGGAGTTCTCTCGATTACGAGCAGTACTTC
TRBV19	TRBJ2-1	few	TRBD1	CASSISEGQGYNEQFF	TGTGCCAGTAGTATAAGTGAGGGACAGGGGTACAATGAGCAGTTCTTC
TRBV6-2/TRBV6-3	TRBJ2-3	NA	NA	CASSSRQVRGDTQYF	TGTGCCAGCAGTTCAAGACAGGTTCGGGGAGATACGCAGTATTTT
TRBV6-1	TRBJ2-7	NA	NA	CASSEQGLAYEQYF	TGTGCCAGCAGTGAACAGGGGCTCGCCTACGAGCAGTACTTC
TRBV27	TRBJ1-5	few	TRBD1	CASSPGGVSNQPQHF	TGTGCCAGCAGCCCAGGGGGGGTGAGCAATCAGCCCCAGCATTTT
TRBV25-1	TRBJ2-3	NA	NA	CASSDWGNQPQYF	TGTGCCAGCAGTGACTGGGGAAATCAGCCCCAGTATTTT
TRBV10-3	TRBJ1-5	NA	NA	CAIRSGASNQPQHF	TGTGCCATCAGGAGTGGGGCTAGCAATCAGCCCCAGCATTTT
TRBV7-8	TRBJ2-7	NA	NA	CASSFQKYEQYF	TGTGCCAGCAGCTTCCAAAAATACGAGCAGTACTTC
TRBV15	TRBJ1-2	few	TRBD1	CATSTRQGAKPIYGYTF	TGTGCCACCAGCACCAGACAGGGGGCGAAACCGATCTATGGCTACACCTTC
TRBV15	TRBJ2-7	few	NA	CATSRAPGSEQYF	TGTGCCACCAGCAGAGCCCCCGGAAGCGAGCAGTACTTC
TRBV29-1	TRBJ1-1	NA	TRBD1	CSGWGRGTDVNTEAFF	TGCAGCGGGTGGGGACGTGGGACAGATGTGAACACTGAAGCTTTCTTT
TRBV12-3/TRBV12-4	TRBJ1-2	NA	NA	CASSQPWDTLSGYTF	TGTGCCAGCAGTCAACCCTGGGACACCCTTTCTGGCTACACCTTC
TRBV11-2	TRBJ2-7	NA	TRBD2	CASSPGLAVFSYEQYF	TGTGCCAGCAGCCCTGGACTAGCGGTCTTCTCCTACGAGCAGTACTTC
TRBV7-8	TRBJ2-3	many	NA	CASSLDWQNADTQYF	TGTGCCAGCAGCTTAGATTGGCAGAACGCAGATACGCAGTATTTT
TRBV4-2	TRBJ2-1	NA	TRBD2	CASSQDERGAACNEQFF	TGTGCCAGCAGCCAAGATGAGCGGGGGGCCGCCTGCAATGAGCAGTTCTTC
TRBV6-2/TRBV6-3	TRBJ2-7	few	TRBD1	CASSLSGTGAEQYF	TGTGCCAGCAGTTTGTCCGGGACAGGGGCCGAGCAGTACTTC
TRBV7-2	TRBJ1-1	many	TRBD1	CASSLWDRNTEAFF	TGTGCCAGCAGCTTATGGGACAGGAACACTGAAGCTTTCTTT
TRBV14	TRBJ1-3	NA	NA	CASSQDWTRPSYGNTIYF	TGTGCCAGCAGCCAAGATTGGACTCGCCCATCATATGGAAACACCATATATTTT
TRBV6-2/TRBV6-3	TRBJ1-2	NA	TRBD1	CASSYPTGTGRNYDYTF	TGTGCCAGCAGTTACCCGACCGGGACAGGGAGGAACTATGACTACACCTTC
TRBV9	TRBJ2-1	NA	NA	CASSVDDSYHTSSYNEQFF	TGTGCCAGCAGCGTAGACGACAGCTACCACACGAGCTCCTACAATGAGCAGTTCTTC
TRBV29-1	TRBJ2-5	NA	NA	CSVEALGTGGGETQYF	TGCAGCGTTGAAGCATTGGGAACAGGGGGAGGGGAGACCCAGTACTTC
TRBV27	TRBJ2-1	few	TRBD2	CASTPLGGFPNEQFF	TGTGCCAGCACCCCTTTGGGGGGGTTCCCCAATGAGCAGTTCTTC
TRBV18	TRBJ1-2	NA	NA	CASSPTGRIYGYTF	TGTGCCAGCTCACCAACGGGACGTATCTATGGCTACACCTTC
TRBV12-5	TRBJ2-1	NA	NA	CASGPQPEQFF	TGTGCTAGTGGCCCTCAGCCAGAGCAGTTCTTC
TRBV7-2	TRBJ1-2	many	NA	CASSSPGLGYGYTF	TGTGCCAGCAGCTCTCCGGGTTTGGGCTATGGCTACACCTTC
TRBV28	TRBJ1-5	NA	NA	CASSLFSSGDNQPQHF	TGTGCCAGCAGTTTATTTTCATCCGGGGACAATCAGCCCCAGCATTTT
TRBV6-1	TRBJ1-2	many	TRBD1	CASRGQGAFGYTF	TGTGCCAGCAGAGGACAGGGGGCGTTTGGCTACACCTTC
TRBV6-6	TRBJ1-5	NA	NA	CASSYVEGSNQPQHF	TGTGCCAGCAGTTACGTAGAAGGAAGCAATCAGCCCCAGCATTTT
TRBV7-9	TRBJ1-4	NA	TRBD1	CASSPGGRGVDDEKLFF	TGTGCCAGCAGCCCCGGCGGCAGGGGGGTTGATGACGAAAAACTGTTTTTT
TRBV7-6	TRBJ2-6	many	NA	CASSLGWGTTGSGANVLTF	TGTGCCAGCAGTTTAGGGTGGGGGACAACGGGCTCTGGGGCCAACGTCCTGACTTTC
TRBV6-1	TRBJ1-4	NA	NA	CASSSIGRMREKLFF	TGTGCCAGCAGTTCCATCGGGAGGATGAGGGAAAAACTGTTTTTT
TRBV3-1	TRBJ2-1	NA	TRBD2	CASSWGSGGAIDNEQFF	TGTGCCAGCAGCTGGGGTAGCGGGGGGGCCATAGACAATGAGCAGTTCTTC
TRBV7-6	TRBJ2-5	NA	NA	CASSPGPPTAQYF	TGTGCCAGCAGCCCCGGCCCCCCCACGGCCCAGTACTTC
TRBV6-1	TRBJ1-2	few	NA	CASSEGGYGYTF	TGTGCCAGCAGTGAAGGCGGATATGGCTACACCTTC
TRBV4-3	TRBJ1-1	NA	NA	CASSPQTLKNTEAFF	TGCGCCAGCAGCCCCCAGACCCTGAAGAACACTGAAGCTTTCTTT
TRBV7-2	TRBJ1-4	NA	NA	CASSLGEGGTNEKLFF	TGTGCCAGCAGCTTAGGAGAGGGCGGAACTAATGAAAAACTGTTTTTT
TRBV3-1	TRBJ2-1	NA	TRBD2	CASGLAGDYNEQFF	TGTGCCAGCGGCCTAGCGGGGGATTACAATGAGCAGTTCTTC
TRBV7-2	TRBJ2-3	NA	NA	CASTGGGGSDTQYF	TGTGCCAGCACTGGGGGGGGGGGCTCAGATACGCAGTATTTT